This T cell receptor beta chain was observed in a study of cytomegalovirus exposure and HLA in healthy donors. Overall study findings and caveats: It was confirmed in vitro that three of the CMV-associated chains were specific for CMV antigens. Accounts indicate the classifier identified cytomegalovirus status with strong specificity and sensitivity. The listing of 150 to 200 TCR beta chains classed them as cytomegalovirus-associated. Most TCR sequences were rare, but some public TCRs occurred in many donors.

TCRdb's table, derived via immunoSEQ multiplex PCR, lists solely in-frame clones and lacks some. The sample carries 250,000 to 300,000 clones, nearly 90% recorded once. Of note for this clone: Antigen unknown.

Germline V gene lookup returns CDR1 MNHNS and CDR2 SASEGT. V was pared by 4 bases and J by 4 bases, with 7 bases of the junction left unmatched. The CDR3 loop spans 16 amino acids. The origin of this receptor is a woman younger than 35 in good health and CMV-seronegative. Sequenced sample: PBMCs. This chain links TRBV6-1 with TRBJ2-1; 10 bases agree with TRBD2. The CDR3 reads CASSGTGTSVYNEQFF. DNA of the CDR3: TGTGCCAGCAGTGGAACCGGGACTAGCGTGTACAATGAGCAGTTCTTC.